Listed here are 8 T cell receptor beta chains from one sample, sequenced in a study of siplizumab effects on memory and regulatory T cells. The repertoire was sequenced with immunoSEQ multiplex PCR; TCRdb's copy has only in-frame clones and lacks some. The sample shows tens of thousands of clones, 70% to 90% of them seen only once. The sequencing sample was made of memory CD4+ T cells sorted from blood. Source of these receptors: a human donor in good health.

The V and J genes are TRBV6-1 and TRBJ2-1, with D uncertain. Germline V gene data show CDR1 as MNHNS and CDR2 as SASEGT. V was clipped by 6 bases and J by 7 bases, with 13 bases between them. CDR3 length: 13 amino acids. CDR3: CASRLPGSNEQFF. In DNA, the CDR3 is TGTGCCAGCAGACTCCCTGGAAGTAATGAGCAGTTCTTC.

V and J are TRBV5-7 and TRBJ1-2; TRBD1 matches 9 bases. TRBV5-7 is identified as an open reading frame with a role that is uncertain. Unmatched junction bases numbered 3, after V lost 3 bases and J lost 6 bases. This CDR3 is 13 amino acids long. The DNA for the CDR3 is TGTGCCAGCAGCTCCCGGACAGGGGATGGCTACACCTTC. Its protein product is CASSSRTGDGYTF.

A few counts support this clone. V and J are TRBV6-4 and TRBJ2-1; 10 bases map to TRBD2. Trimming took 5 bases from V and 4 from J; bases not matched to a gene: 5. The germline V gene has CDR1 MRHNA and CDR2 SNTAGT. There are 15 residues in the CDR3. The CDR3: CASSLLAGEYNEQFF. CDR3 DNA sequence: TGTGCCAGCAGTCTTCTAGCGGGAGAGTACAATGAGCAGTTCTTC.

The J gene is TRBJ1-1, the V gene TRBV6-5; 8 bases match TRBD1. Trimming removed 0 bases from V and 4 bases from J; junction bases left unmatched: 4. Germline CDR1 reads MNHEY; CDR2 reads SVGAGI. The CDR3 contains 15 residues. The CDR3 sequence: CASSYSDRVGTEAFF. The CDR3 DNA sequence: TGTGCCAGCAGTTACTCGGACAGGGTCGGCACTGAAGCTTTCTTT.

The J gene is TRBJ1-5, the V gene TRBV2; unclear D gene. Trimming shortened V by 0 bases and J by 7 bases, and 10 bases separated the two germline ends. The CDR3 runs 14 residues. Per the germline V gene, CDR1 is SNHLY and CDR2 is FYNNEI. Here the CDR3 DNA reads TGTGCCAGCAGTGAAGCGGTCCTTGGGCAGCCCCAGCATTTT. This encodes CASSEAVLGQPQHF.

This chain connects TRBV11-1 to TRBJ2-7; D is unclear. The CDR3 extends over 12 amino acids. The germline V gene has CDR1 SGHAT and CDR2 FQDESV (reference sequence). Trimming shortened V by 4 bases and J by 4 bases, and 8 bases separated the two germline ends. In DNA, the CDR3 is TGTGCCAGCAGCTCTGACCGGTACGAGCAGTACTTC. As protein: CASSSDRYEQYF.

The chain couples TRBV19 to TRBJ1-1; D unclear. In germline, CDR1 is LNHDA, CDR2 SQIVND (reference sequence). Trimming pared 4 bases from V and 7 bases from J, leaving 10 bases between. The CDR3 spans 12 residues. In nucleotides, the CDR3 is TGTGCCAGTAGTACCTGGACGGGTGAAGCTTTCTTT. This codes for CASSTWTGEAFF. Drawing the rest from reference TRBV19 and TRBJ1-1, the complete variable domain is DGGITQSPKYLFRKEGQNVTLSCEQNLNHDAMYWYRQDPGQGLRLIYYSQIVNDFQKGDIAEGYSVSREKKESFPLTVTSAQKNPTAFYLCASSTWTGEAFFGQGTRLTVV.

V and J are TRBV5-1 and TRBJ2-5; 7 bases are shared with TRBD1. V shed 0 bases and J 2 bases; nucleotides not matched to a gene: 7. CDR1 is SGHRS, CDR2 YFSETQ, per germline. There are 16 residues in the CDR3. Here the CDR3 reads CASSLVPGQAQETQYF. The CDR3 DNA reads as TGCGCCAGCAGCTTGGTTCCCGGACAGGCGCAAGAGACCCAGTACTTC. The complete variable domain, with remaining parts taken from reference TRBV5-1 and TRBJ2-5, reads KAGVTQTPRYLIKTRGQQVTLSCSPISGHRSVSWYQQTPGQGLQFLFEYFSETQRNKGNFPGRFSGRQFSNSRSEMNVSTLELGDSALYLCASSLVPGQAQETQYFGPGTRLLVL.